This TCR beta chain was documented in a study of beta chain features in type 1 diabetes. Overall study context: Cells sorted and examined across all samples totaled around 110,000,000.

Regarding the study as a whole: More deletions and fewer insertions at VDJ junctions were seen in type 1 diabetes patients.

The germline V gene encodes CDR1 SEHNR and CDR2 FQNEAQ (reference sequence). The germline V and J ends were trimmed by 6 bases and 3 bases, with 15 bases remaining between them. The CDR3 totals 14 residues. Naive, central memory, regulatory and stem cell-like memory cells within the CD4+ compartment were sorted using CD45RO/CCR7/CD25/CD127/CD95/CD27. Concerning this clone: The antigen is undetermined.

As every portion of the isolated RNA was reverse transcribed, the sequencing read expressed TCRB transcripts. Sequenced naive, central memory and regulatory T cell samples produced an average of roughly 3.5 million reads. The method was immunoSEQ multiplex PCR; TCRdb's version includes in-frame clones alone and lacks a portion of them. The repertoire consists of 38,000 or so clones, with about 65% occurring once and the leading ten covering 2% to 2.5%. This clonotype was obtained from a woman aged 30 to 39 in good health. This rearrangement joins TRBV7-9 to TRBJ2-7; D gene unclear. Sample: Tregs from blood. CDR3 protein: CASSMGLQNYEQYF. CDR3 sequence (DNA): TGTGCCAGCAGTATGGGCCTTCAGAACTACGAGCAGTACTTC.